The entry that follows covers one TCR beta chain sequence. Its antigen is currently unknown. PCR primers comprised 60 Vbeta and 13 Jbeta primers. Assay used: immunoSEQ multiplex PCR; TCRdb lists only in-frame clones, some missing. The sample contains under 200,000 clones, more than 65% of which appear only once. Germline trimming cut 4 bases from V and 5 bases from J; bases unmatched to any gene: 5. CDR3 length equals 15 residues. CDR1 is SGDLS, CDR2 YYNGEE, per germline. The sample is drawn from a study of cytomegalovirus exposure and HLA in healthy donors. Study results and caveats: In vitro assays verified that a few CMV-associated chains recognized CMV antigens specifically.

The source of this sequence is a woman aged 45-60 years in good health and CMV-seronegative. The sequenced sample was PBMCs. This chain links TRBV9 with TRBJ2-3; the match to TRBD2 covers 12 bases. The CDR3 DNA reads TGTGCCAGCAGCCCTATGGGACTAGCGGGAGATACGCAGTATTTT. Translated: CASSPMGLAGDTQYF.